Described below is a single TCR beta chain sequence and its context. Its antigen is unknown. The sample comes from a study of monozygotic twins with inflammatory bowel disease. The germline CDR1 and CDR2 sequences are MNHEY and SVGEGT. The CDR3 contains 15 residues. TCRdb re-called the 5' RACE reads, yielding one record per CDR3 amino acid sequence without DNA. Its listing shows about 160,000 distinct CDR3 sequences. Regarding the study as a whole: Twins with IBD were found to have lower TCRbeta diversity (inverse Simpson) than healthy co-twins. For IBD patients, clonotypes shared with others were fewer than for healthy twins, especially with disease activity.

The J gene is TRBJ2-1, the V gene TRBV6-2 or TRBV6-3; TCRdb names TRBD2, which stays unverified in the absence of DNA. This TCR was recovered from a human donor with ulcerative colitis or Crohn's disease, or a healthy co-twin of an affected twin (not recorded which). The sequenced sample was blood. CDR3 sequence: CASSLPGLAGGEQFF.